This T cell receptor beta chain was profiled in a study of shared clonotypes between healthy human individuals. CDR1 is MDHEN, CDR2 SYDVKM, per germline. V lost 8 bases and J 7 bases, leaving 20 bases between the germline ends. The CDR3 is 14 residues long. Findings of the study overall: Clonotype sharing among the donors was expected to vary with sequencing depth. Sharing across four donors was seen in 4% to 6.5% of naive CD4 clonotypes.

The authors ran the assay at deep level. Profiled with immunoSEQ multiplex PCR; TCRdb holds only in-frame clones, not every one. The table includes 780,000 or so clones, approximately 77% detected once. Comment on this clone: Its antigen is unidentified.

The receptor comes from a woman between 25 and 40 years old in good health. Sequenced input: memory CD4+ T cells sorted from blood. The sample's subset: CD45RA-negative fraction. The chain recombines TRBV28 with TRBJ1-2; a weak D match, TRBD1 (5 bases). The CDR3 reads CASDAGASQAGYTF. CDR3 sequence (DNA): TGTGCCAGCGACGCCGGGGCCTCCCAGGCTGGCTACACCTTC.